Listed here are 2 T cell receptor beta chains from one sample, sequenced in a study of T cell responses to AZD1222 COVID-19 vaccine. Produced via immunoSEQ multiplex PCR; TCRdb's table is partial and in-frame only. The repertoire has some 200,000 clones, roughly 94% of them found once; the top ten carry around 1.7%. Here the sequenced sample was peripheral blood, taken 28 days after the second dose of the MenACWY control vaccine. The receptor source for this set is an adult who received the MenACWY meningococcal vaccine as a control.

This sequence joins TRBV5-4 and TRBJ1-2; possible D gene TRBD1, 5 bases. This CDR3 region has 13 residues. Germline loops: CDR1 SGHNT, CDR2 YYREEE (reference sequence). Trimming shortened V by 5 bases and J by 8 bases, and 16 bases separated the two germline ends. For the CDR3, the DNA is TGTGCCAGCAGTTGGGGCGGGGCTGGCGGCTACACCTTC. It is translated as CASSWGGAGGYTF.

The CDR3 spells CASSPGDSTEAFF. The DNA of the CDR3 is TGTGCCAGCAGCCCCGGGGACAGCACTGAAGCTTTCTTT. This sequence joins TRBV11-3 and TRBJ1-1, with 7 bases matching TRBD1. Germline CDR1 SGHNT, CDR2 YENEEA. The trim removed 5 bases at V and 4 bases at J, leaving 4 bases unmatched. The CDR3 loop spans 13 amino acids.